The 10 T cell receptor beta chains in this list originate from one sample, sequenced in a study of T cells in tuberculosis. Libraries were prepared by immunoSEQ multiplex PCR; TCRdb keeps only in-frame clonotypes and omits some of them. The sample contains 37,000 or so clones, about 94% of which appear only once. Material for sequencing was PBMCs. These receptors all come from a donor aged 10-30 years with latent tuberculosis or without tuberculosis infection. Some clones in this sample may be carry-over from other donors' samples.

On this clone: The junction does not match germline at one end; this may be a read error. The CDR3 spells CASSLGQNEKLFF. The DNA for the CDR3 is TGTGCCAGTAGCTTGGGACAGAATGAAAAACTGTTTTTT. The V call is TRBV5-4, the J call TRBJ1-4; TRBD1 agrees at 7 bases. The germline V gene encodes CDR1 SGHNT and CDR2 YYREEE (reference sequence). This CDR3 has 13 amino acids.

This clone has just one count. The CDR3 loop reads CASSYHTALGHSEAFF. As DNA, the CDR3 is TGTGCCAGCAGTTACCATACGGCCTTAGGACACTCTGAAGCTTTCTTT. The rearrangement links TRBV6-5 to TRBJ1-1, with D tentatively TRBD1 (5 bases). The germline V gene has CDR1 MNHEY and CDR2 SVGAGI. V was clipped by 2 bases and J by 6 bases, with 19 bases between them. The length of the CDR3 is 16 residues.

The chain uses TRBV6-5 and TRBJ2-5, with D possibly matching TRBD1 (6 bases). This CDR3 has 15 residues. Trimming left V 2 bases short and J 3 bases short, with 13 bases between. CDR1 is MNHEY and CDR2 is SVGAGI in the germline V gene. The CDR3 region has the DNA TGTGCCAGCAGTTACCACAGGGCAGGGGAAGAGACCCAGTACTTC. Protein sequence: CASSYHRAGEETQYF.

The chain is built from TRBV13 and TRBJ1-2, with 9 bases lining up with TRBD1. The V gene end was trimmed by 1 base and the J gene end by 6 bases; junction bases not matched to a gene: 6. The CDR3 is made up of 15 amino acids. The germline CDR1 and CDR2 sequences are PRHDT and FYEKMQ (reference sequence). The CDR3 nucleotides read TGTGCCAGCAGCTTAGCCGACAGGGGGGCCGATGGCTACACCTTC. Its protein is CASSLADRGADGYTF.

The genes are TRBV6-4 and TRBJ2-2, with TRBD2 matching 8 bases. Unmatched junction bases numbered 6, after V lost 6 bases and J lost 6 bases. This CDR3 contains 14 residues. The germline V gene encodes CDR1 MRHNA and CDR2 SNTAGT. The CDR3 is CASSGGAQSGELFF. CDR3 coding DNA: TGTGCCAGCAGCGGGGGGGCCCAGTCCGGGGAGCTGTTTTTT.

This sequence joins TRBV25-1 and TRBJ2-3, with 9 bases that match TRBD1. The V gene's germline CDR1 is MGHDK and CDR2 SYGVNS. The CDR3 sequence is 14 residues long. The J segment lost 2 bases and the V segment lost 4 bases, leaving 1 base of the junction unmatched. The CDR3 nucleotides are TGTGCCAGCAGTGGGGACAGGGACACAGATACGCAGTATTTT. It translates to CASSGDRDTDTQYF.

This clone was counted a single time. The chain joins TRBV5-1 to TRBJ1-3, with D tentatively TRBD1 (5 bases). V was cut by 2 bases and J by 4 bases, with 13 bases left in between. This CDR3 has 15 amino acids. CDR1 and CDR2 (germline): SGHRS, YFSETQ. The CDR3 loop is CASSLTGLRGNTIYF. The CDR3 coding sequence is TGCGCCAGCAGCTTAACGGGACTGCGCGGAAACACCATATATTTT.

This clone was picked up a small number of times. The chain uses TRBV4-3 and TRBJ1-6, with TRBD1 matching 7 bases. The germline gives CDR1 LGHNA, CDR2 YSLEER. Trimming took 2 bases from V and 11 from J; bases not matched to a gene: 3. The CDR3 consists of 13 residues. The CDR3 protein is CASSQRQGTPLHF. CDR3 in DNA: TGCGCCAGCAGCCAAAGACAGGGTACACCCCTCCACTTT.

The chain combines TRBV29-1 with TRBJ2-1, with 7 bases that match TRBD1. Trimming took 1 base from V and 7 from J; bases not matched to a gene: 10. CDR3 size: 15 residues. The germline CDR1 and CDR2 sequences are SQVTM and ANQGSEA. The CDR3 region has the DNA TGCAGCGTTGAAGTTGGCAGGGGGACGCCGAATGAGCAGTTCTTC. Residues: CSVEVGRGTPNEQFF.

The chain's CDR3 is CASSRDRVNTGELFF. CDR3 coding DNA: TGTGCCAGTAGCCGAGACAGGGTAAACACCGGGGAGCTGTTTTTT. This rearrangement joins TRBV19 to TRBJ2-2; TRBD1 agrees at 7 bases. V lost 6 bases, J lost 2 bases, and 6 bases stayed unmatched. This CDR3 is built from 15 residues. Germline V lookup: CDR1 LNHDA, CDR2 SQIVND (reference sequence).